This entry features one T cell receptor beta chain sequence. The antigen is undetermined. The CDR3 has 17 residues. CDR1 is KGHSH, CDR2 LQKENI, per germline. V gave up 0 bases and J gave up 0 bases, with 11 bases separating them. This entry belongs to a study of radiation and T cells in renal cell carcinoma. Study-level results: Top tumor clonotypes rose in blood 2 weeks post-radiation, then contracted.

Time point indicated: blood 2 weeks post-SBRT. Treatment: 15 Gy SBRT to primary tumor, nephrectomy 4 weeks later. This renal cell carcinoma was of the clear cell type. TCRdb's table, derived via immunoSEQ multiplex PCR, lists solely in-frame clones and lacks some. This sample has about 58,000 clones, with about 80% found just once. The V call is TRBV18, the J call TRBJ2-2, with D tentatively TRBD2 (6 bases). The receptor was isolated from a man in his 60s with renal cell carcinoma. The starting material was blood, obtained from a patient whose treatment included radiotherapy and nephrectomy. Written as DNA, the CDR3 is TGTGCCAGCTCACCACCGAGGGGCGGGACGAACACCGGGGAGCTGTTTTTT. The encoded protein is CASSPPRGGTNTGELFF.